This is a list of T cell receptor beta chains from one sample in a study of T cells in Graves' hyperthyroidism and ophthalmopathy. TCRdb reprocessed the multiplex PCR reads with MiXCR, giving one entry per CDR3 protein. This sample has roughly 550,000 distinct CDR3 sequences; around 15% occur once, and the top ten carry 25% to 30%. Sequencing was carried out using blood. These receptors all stem from a woman in her 30s with Graves' ophthalmopathy. The CDR3 runs from the conserved cysteine through the conserved F or W. Each record gives: J gene, D gene, V gene, clone size, CDR3 DNA, CDR3 protein. A D gene is named only where the DNA matches it firmly. Rows give clone size only sometimes, using once, few, many, or a class for an expanded clone.

j_gene: TRBJ2-1
d_gene: -
v_gene: TRBV5-8
abundance: many
CDR3nt: TGTGCCAGCAGCTTGGCTTCGGCGGGACAAGTAGGGGAGCAGTTCTTC
CDR3aa: CASSLASAGQVGEQFF

j_gene: TRBJ2-2
d_gene: -
v_gene: TRBV12-3/TRBV12-4
abundance: -
CDR3nt: TGTGCCAGCAGAGCTAACTTTCAGCTCCTGAACACCGGGGAGCTGTTTTTT
CDR3aa: CASRANFQLLNTGELFF

j_gene: TRBJ1-2
d_gene: -
v_gene: TRBV20-1
abundance: many
CDR3nt: TGCAGTGCTTACGTTGGCTATGGCTACACCTTC
CDR3aa: CSAYVGYGYTF

j_gene: TRBJ2-1
d_gene: TRBD2
v_gene: TRBV20-1
abundance: few
CDR3nt: TGCAGTGCTAGCTTGGGACTAGCCCTCTTCTACAATGAGCAGTTCTTC
CDR3aa: CSASLGLALFYNEQFF

j_gene: TRBJ1-2
d_gene: TRBD1
v_gene: TRBV7-2
abundance: -
CDR3nt: TGTGCCAGCACCCCATGGGGGACAGGGAAGTCGACGGGCGGCTACACCTTC
CDR3aa: CASTPWGTGKSTGGYTF

j_gene: TRBJ1-5
d_gene: -
v_gene: TRBV6-2/TRBV6-3
abundance: few
CDR3nt: TGTGCCAGCAGACCCTCTAAGACCGGGGGGAGCAATCAGCCCCAGCATTTT
CDR3aa: CASRPSKTGGSNQPQHF

j_gene: TRBJ2-7
d_gene: TRBD1
v_gene: TRBV28
abundance: few
CDR3nt: TGTGCCAGCAGATCGGGACAGGGATCAGTCGACGAGCAGTACTTC
CDR3aa: CASRSGQGSVDEQYF

j_gene: TRBJ1-5
d_gene: TRBD1
v_gene: TRBV7-8
abundance: many
CDR3nt: TGTGCCAGCAGCCTCCGGGACAGGGGCGCCAGTCGTGAGCCCCAGCATTTT
CDR3aa: CASSLRDRGASREPQHF

j_gene: TRBJ1-1
d_gene: -
v_gene: TRBV7-9
abundance: few
CDR3nt: TGTGCCAGCAGCTTAGTGCCAGACAACACTGAAGCTTTCTTT
CDR3aa: CASSLVPDNTEAFF

j_gene: TRBJ1-1
d_gene: -
v_gene: TRBV6-5
abundance: -
CDR3nt: TGTGCCAGCAGTTACGGGGGACGGACTAACACTGAAGCTTTCTTT
CDR3aa: CASSYGGRTNTEAFF

j_gene: TRBJ2-7
d_gene: -
v_gene: TRBV6-1
abundance: few
CDR3nt: TGTGCCAGCAATGGGGCAGATGCCTACGAGCAGTACTTC
CDR3aa: CASNGADAYEQYF

j_gene: TRBJ2-1
d_gene: TRBD2
v_gene: TRBV5-1
abundance: many
CDR3nt: TGCGCCAGCAGCGGCCGGGACTACCATCAGTTCTTC
CDR3aa: CASSGRDYHQFF

j_gene: TRBJ2-5
d_gene: TRBD1
v_gene: TRBV10-3
abundance: -
CDR3nt: TGTGCCATCGGGGCCGGGACCAGGGGGGAGACCCAGTACTTC
CDR3aa: CAIGAGTRGETQYF

j_gene: TRBJ2-5
d_gene: -
v_gene: TRBV7-2
abundance: many
CDR3nt: TGTGCCAGCAGCTTAAGCGTAGCCCCTGGAGAGACCCAGTACTTC
CDR3aa: CASSLSVAPGETQYF

j_gene: TRBJ2-7
d_gene: -
v_gene: TRBV10-2
abundance: many
CDR3nt: TGCGCCAGCAGTGAGTCGAACTACGAGCAGTACTTC
CDR3aa: CASSESNYEQYF

j_gene: TRBJ2-7
d_gene: -
v_gene: TRBV29-1
abundance: many
CDR3nt: TGCAGCGCCGGGACTGAGAACTCCTACGAGCAGTACTTC
CDR3aa: CSAGTENSYEQYF

j_gene: TRBJ2-7
d_gene: TRBD2
v_gene: TRBV6-2/TRBV6-3
abundance: many
CDR3nt: TGTGCCAGCAGTATAGGACTAGCGGGGATGTCCTACGAGCAGTACTTC
CDR3aa: CASSIGLAGMSYEQYF

j_gene: TRBJ2-5
d_gene: -
v_gene: TRBV20-1
abundance: many
CDR3nt: TGCAGTGCGCTGACTCCGAGCGAGACCCAGTACTTC
CDR3aa: CSALTPSETQYF

j_gene: TRBJ2-3
d_gene: TRBD2
v_gene: TRBV14
abundance: -
CDR3nt: TGTGCCAGCAGCCCGTGGACTAGCGGAACAGATACGCAGTATTTT
CDR3aa: CASSPWTSGTDTQYF

j_gene: TRBJ2-5
d_gene: -
v_gene: TRBV3-1
abundance: many
CDR3nt: TGTGCCAGCAGCCAAGAACCAGCTAAGTACTTC
CDR3aa: CASSQEPAKYF

j_gene: TRBJ2-1
d_gene: -
v_gene: TRBV27
abundance: -
CDR3nt: TGTGCCAGCAGTTTATGGGGTGATTACAATGAGCAGTTCTTC
CDR3aa: CASSLWGDYNEQFF

j_gene: TRBJ2-5
d_gene: -
v_gene: TRBV20-1
abundance: -
CDR3nt: TGCAGTGCCGCAGTCGACACGGCGGGTGAAGAGACCCAGTACTTC
CDR3aa: CSAAVDTAGEETQYF

j_gene: TRBJ2-5
d_gene: -
v_gene: TRBV15
abundance: few
CDR3nt: TGTGCCACCAGCAGAGATACGTACCAAGAGACCCAGTACTTC
CDR3aa: CATSRDTYQETQYF

j_gene: TRBJ2-5
d_gene: -
v_gene: TRBV27
abundance: -
CDR3nt: TGTGCCAGCAGTTTAACGGGCAGGGGGAGGCAAGAGACCCAGTACTTC
CDR3aa: CASSLTGRGRQETQYF

j_gene: TRBJ2-1
d_gene: -
v_gene: TRBV29-1
abundance: many
CDR3nt: TGCAGCGTTGTTCCTGGGATCAATGAGCAGTTCTTC
CDR3aa: CSVVPGINEQFF

j_gene: TRBJ1-2
d_gene: TRBD1
v_gene: TRBV7-9
abundance: -
CDR3nt: TGTGCCAGCAGCTTATTGGACAGGGCCACCTATTATACCTTC
CDR3aa: CASSLLDRATYYTF

j_gene: TRBJ2-5
d_gene: -
v_gene: TRBV24-1
abundance: -
CDR3nt: TGTGCCACCAGTGACCCTGACAATTTCCAAGAGACCCAGTACTTC
CDR3aa: CATSDPDNFQETQYF

j_gene: TRBJ2-3
d_gene: -
v_gene: TRBV6-1
abundance: -
CDR3nt: TGTGCCAGCAGTGACCTCCAGAGAGGGACAGATACGCAGTATTTT
CDR3aa: CASSDLQRGTDTQYF

j_gene: TRBJ2-1
d_gene: -
v_gene: TRBV28
abundance: -
CDR3nt: TGTGCCAGCAGTTTTGGGGCGGTTGGGAATGAGCAGTTCTTC
CDR3aa: CASSFGAVGNEQFF

j_gene: TRBJ2-1
d_gene: -
v_gene: TRBV5-1
abundance: many
CDR3nt: TGCGCCAGCAGCACAGCCGGGACACGGACGAATGAGCAGTTCTTC
CDR3aa: CASSTAGTRTNEQFF

j_gene: TRBJ2-1
d_gene: -
v_gene: TRBV7-9
abundance: -
CDR3nt: TGTGCCAGCAGCTCCTCGAATTCCCATGAGCAGTTCTTC
CDR3aa: CASSSSNSHEQFF

j_gene: TRBJ2-7
d_gene: -
v_gene: TRBV14
abundance: many
CDR3nt: TGTGCCAGCAGCGATAGACAGTACGAGCAGTACTTC
CDR3aa: CASSDRQYEQYF

j_gene: TRBJ1-6
d_gene: -
v_gene: TRBV28
abundance: few
CDR3nt: TGTGCCAGCAGACCGGGAGATTATAATTCACCCCTCCACTTT
CDR3aa: CASRPGDYNSPLHF

j_gene: TRBJ2-5
d_gene: TRBD2
v_gene: TRBV25-1
abundance: -
CDR3nt: TGTGCCAGCAGTTACCTTAGAGGGGTAGCGGGATACCAAGAGACCCAGTACTTC
CDR3aa: CASSYLRGVAGYQETQYF

j_gene: TRBJ2-3
d_gene: -
v_gene: TRBV20-1
abundance: -
CDR3nt: TGCAGTGCTAGAGATCTGGGACCAGGCACAGATACGCAGTATTTT
CDR3aa: CSARDLGPGTDTQYF

j_gene: TRBJ2-7
d_gene: TRBD1
v_gene: TRBV6-2/TRBV6-3
abundance: many
CDR3nt: TGTGCCACCGAATTGACAGGGGACTTTACGGAGCAGTACTTC
CDR3aa: CATELTGDFTEQYF

j_gene: TRBJ1-2
d_gene: -
v_gene: TRBV24-1
abundance: many
CDR3nt: TGTGCCACCGTAACCGGGACGGTCTATGGCTACACCTTC
CDR3aa: CATVTGTVYGYTF

j_gene: TRBJ2-7
d_gene: -
v_gene: TRBV19
abundance: few
CDR3nt: TGTGCCAGTAGTATGGCCGGCTACTCCTACGAGCAGTACTTC
CDR3aa: CASSMAGYSYEQYF

j_gene: TRBJ1-2
d_gene: -
v_gene: TRBV7-9
abundance: many
CDR3nt: TGTGCCAGCAGCGCTTCCGCGGGGGCGGACTATGGCTACACCTTC
CDR3aa: CASSASAGADYGYTF

j_gene: TRBJ1-1
d_gene: -
v_gene: TRBV9
abundance: -
CDR3nt: TGTGCCAGCAGCGTTCTGACGAACACTGAAGCTTTCTTT
CDR3aa: CASSVLTNTEAFF

j_gene: TRBJ2-7
d_gene: -
v_gene: TRBV29-1
abundance: -
CDR3nt: TGCAGCGGAAAAAACCAAGCGGACTCCTACGAGCAGTACTTC
CDR3aa: CSGKNQADSYEQYF

j_gene: TRBJ2-1
d_gene: TRBD2
v_gene: TRBV19
abundance: -
CDR3nt: TGTGCCAGTACCCAACTAGCGGGCGGAGACAATGAGCAGTTCTTC
CDR3aa: CASTQLAGGDNEQFF

j_gene: TRBJ2-3
d_gene: -
v_gene: TRBV27
abundance: few
CDR3nt: TGTGCCAGCAGTTTAGTCGTGAGAGGGAGCACAGATACGCAGTATTTT
CDR3aa: CASSLVVRGSTDTQYF

j_gene: TRBJ2-5
d_gene: TRBD1
v_gene: TRBV5-1
abundance: -
CDR3nt: TGCGCCAGCGGGACCACAGGGGGCCAAGAGACCCAGTACTTC
CDR3aa: CASGTTGGQETQYF

j_gene: TRBJ2-7
d_gene: -
v_gene: TRBV7-8
abundance: many
CDR3nt: TGTGCCAGCAGCGTGCAGACAGTCTCCTACGAGCAGTACTTC
CDR3aa: CASSVQTVSYEQYF

j_gene: TRBJ1-2
d_gene: TRBD1
v_gene: TRBV7-2
abundance: many
CDR3nt: TGTGCCAGCCGACAGGGTGGGAACTATGGCTACACCTTC
CDR3aa: CASRQGGNYGYTF

j_gene: TRBJ1-2
d_gene: -
v_gene: TRBV6-1
abundance: -
CDR3nt: TGTGCCAGCAGTGAAAACAATAACTATGGCTACACCTTC
CDR3aa: CASSENNNYGYTF

j_gene: TRBJ2-2
d_gene: -
v_gene: TRBV12-3/TRBV12-4
abundance: many
CDR3nt: TGTGCCAGCTCGGCAGGGGAGAACACCGGGGAGCTGTTTTTT
CDR3aa: CASSAGENTGELFF

j_gene: TRBJ2-3
d_gene: TRBD2
v_gene: TRBV7-9
abundance: few
CDR3nt: TGTGCCAGCAGCTCCAAGGTAGCGGGAGTACGCACAGATACGCAGTATTTT
CDR3aa: CASSSKVAGVRTDTQYF

j_gene: TRBJ1-3
d_gene: -
v_gene: TRBV6-1
abundance: few
CDR3nt: TGTGCCAGCGCGGTGAGATCCGGGGGGAGCTCTGGAAACACCATATATTTT
CDR3aa: CASAVRSGGSSGNTIYF

j_gene: TRBJ2-4
d_gene: TRBD1
v_gene: TRBV3-1
abundance: many
CDR3nt: TGTGCCAGCAGAGGGACAGGGACAAACATTCAGTACTTC
CDR3aa: CASRGTGTNIQYF

j_gene: TRBJ1-1
d_gene: -
v_gene: TRBV12-3/TRBV12-4
abundance: many
CDR3nt: TGTGCCAGCAGGGGACAAGGGGGACCTGAAGCTTTCTTT
CDR3aa: CASRGQGGPEAFF